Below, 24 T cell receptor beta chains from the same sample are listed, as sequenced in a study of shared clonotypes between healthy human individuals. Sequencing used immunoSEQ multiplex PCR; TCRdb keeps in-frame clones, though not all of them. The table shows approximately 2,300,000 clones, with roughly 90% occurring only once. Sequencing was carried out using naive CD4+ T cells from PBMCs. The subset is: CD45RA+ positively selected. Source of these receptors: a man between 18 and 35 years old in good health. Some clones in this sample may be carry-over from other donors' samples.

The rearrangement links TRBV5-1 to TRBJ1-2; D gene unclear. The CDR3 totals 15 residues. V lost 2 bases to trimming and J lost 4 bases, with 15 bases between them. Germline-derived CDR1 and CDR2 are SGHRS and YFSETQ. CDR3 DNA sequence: TGCGCCAGCAGCTTAAGTGTGTCGGGAATCTATGGCTACACCTTC. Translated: CASSLSVSGIYGYTF.

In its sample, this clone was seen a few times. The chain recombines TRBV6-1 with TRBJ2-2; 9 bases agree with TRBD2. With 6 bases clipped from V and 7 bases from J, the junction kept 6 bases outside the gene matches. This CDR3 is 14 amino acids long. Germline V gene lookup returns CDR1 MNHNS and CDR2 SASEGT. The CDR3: CASRPSGTNGELFF. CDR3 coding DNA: TGTGCCAGCAGACCTAGCGGGACAAACGGGGAGCTGTTTTTT.

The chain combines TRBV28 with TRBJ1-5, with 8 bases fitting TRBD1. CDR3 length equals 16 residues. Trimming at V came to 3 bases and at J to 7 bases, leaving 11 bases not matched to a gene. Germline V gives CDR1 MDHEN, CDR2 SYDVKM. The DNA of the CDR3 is TGTGCCAGCAGTTTTGGGGCAGGGGGCTCTTGGCAGCCCCAGCATTTT. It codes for CASSFGAGGSWQPQHF.

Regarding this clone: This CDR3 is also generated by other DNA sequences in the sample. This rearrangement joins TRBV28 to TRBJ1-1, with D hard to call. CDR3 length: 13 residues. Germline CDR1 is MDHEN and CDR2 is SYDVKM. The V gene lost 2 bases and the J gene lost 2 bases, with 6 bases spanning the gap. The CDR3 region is CASSLDRNTEAFF. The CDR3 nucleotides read TGTGCCAGCAGTTTAGATAGAAACACTGAAGCTTTCTTT.

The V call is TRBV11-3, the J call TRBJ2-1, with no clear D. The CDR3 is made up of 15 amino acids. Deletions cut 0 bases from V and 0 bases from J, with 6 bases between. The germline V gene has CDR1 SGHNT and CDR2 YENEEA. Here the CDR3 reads CASSLDDSSYNEQFF. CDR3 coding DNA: TGTGCCAGCAGCTTAGATGACTCCTCCTACAATGAGCAGTTCTTC.

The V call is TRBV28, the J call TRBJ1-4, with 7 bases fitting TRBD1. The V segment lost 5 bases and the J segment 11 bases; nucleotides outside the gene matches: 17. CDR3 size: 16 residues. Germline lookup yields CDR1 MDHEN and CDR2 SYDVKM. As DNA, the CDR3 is TGTGCCAGCAGTGTAGGTACAGGGGCTCGCTTGGGGAAACTGTTTTTT. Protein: CASSVGTGARLGKLFF.

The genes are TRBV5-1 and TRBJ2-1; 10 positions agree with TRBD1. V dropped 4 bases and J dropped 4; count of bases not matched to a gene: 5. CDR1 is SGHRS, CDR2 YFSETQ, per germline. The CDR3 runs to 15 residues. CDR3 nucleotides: TGCGCCAGCAGCGAGGGACAGGGGACTTACAATGAGCAGTTCTTC. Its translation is CASSEGQGTYNEQFF.

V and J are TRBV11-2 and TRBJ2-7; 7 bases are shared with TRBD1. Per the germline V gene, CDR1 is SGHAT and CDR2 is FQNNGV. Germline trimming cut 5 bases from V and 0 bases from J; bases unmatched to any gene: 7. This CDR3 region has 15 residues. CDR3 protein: CASSRRDSISYEQYF. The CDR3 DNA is TGTGCCAGCAGCCGAAGGGACAGTATCTCCTACGAGCAGTACTTC.

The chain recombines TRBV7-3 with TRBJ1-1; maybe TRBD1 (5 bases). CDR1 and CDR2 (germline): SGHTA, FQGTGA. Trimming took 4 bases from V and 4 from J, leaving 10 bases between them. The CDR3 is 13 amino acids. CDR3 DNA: TGTGCCAGCAGCTCGCAGGGTTTCACTGAAGCTTTCTTT. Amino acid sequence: CASSSQGFTEAFF.

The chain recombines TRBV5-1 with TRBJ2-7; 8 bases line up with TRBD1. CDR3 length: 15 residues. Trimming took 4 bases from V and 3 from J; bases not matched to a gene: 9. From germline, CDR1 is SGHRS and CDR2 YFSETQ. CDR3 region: CASSVGQGGVYEQYF. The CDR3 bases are TGCGCCAGCAGCGTTGGACAGGGCGGGGTCTACGAGCAGTACTTC.

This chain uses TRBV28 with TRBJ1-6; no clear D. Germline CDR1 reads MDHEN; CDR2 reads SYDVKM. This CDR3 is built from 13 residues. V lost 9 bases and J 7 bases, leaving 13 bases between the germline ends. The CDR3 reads CASGVGWNSPLHF. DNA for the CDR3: TGTGCCAGTGGTGTGGGGTGGAATTCACCCCTCCACTTT.

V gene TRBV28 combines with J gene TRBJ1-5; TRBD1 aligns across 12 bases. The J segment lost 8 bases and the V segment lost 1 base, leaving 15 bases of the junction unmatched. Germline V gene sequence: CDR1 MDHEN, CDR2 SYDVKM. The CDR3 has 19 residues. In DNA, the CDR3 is TGTGCCAGCAGTTTATACGGGGGACAGGGGGCAAATCCCTCCAAGCCCCAGCATTTT. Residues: CASSLYGGQGANPSKPQHF.

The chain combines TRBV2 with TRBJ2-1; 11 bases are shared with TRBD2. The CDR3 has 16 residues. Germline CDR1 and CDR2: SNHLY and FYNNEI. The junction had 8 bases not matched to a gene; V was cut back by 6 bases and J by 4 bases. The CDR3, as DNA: TGTGCCAGCAGCCGAGCGGGACTAGCGGCTTACAATGAGCAGTTCTTC. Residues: CASSRAGLAAYNEQFF.

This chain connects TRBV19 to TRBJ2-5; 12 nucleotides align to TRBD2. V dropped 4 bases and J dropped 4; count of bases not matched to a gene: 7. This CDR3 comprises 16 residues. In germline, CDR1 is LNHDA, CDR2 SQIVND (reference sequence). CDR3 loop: CASSKTSGSFGETQYF. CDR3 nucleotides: TGTGCCAGTAGTAAGACTAGCGGGAGTTTCGGAGAGACCCAGTACTTC.

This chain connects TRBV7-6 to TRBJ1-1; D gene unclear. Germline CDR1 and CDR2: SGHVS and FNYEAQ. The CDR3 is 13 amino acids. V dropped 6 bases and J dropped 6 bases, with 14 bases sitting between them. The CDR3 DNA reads TGTGCCAGCAGGACGGCGGGTTTAGCTGAAGCTTTCTTT. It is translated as CASRTAGLAEAFF.

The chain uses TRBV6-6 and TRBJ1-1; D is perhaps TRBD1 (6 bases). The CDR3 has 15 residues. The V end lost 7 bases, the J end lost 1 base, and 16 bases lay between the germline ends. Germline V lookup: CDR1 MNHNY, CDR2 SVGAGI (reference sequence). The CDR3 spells CASIQPTGPNTEAFF. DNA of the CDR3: TGTGCCAGCATTCAACCAACAGGGCCGAACACTGAAGCTTTCTTT.

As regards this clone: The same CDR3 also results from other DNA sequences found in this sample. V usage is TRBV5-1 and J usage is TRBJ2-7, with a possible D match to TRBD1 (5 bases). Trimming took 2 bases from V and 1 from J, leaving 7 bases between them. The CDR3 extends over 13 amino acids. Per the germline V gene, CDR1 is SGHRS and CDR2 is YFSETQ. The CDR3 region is CASSFQGSYEQYF. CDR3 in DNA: TGCGCCAGCAGCTTCCAGGGTTCCTACGAGCAGTACTTC.

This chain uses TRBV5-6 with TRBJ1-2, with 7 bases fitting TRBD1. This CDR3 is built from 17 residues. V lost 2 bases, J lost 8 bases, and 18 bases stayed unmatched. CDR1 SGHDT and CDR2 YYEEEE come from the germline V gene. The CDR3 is CASSLMRQGRLPMGYTF. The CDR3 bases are TGTGCCAGCAGCTTAATGAGACAGGGCCGGCTACCTATGGGCTACACCTTC. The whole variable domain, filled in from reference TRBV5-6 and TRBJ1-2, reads DAGVTQSPTHLIKTRGQQVTLRCSPKSGHDTVSWYQQALGQGPQFIFQYYEEEERQRGNFPDRFSGHQFPNYSSELNVNALLLGDSALYLCASSLMRQGRLPMGYTFGSGTRLTVV.

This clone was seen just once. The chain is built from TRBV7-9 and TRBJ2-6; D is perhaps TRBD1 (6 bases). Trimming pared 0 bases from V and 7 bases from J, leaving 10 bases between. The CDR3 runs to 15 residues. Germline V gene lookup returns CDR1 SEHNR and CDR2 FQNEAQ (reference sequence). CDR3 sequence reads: CASSLAQGLANVLTF. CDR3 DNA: TGTGCCAGCAGCTTAGCGCAGGGGTTAGCCAACGTCCTGACTTTC.

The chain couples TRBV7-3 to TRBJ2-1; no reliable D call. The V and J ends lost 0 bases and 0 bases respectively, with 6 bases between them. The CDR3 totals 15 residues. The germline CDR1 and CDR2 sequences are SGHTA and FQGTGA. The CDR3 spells CASSLTLNSYNEQFF. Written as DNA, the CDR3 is TGTGCCAGCAGCTTAACACTTAACTCCTACAATGAGCAGTTCTTC.

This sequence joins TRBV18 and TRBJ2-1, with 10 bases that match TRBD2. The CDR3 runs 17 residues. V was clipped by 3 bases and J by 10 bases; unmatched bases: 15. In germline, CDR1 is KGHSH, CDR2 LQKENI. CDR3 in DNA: TGTGCCAGCTCACCCTTCGCTGGGTCTAGCGGGAGCGTCGAGCAGTTCTTC. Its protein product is CASSPFAGSSGSVEQFF.

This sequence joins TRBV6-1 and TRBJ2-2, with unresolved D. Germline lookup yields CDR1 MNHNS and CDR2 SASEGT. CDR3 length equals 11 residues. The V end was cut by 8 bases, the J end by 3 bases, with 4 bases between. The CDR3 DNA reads TGTGCCAGCGGATACACCGGGGAGCTGTTTTTT. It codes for CASGYTGELFF.

For the CDR3, the DNA is TGTGCCAGCAGCTTCAGTCTAGCGGGAGTGTATGAGCAGTTCTTC. Amino acids: CASSFSLAGVYEQFF. The chain couples TRBV5-6 to TRBJ2-1; 10 positions match TRBD2. Germline V CDR1 and CDR2: SGHDT, YYEEEE. The ends lost 2 bases at V and 8 bases at J; junction bases unmatched: 7. The CDR3 contains 15 residues.

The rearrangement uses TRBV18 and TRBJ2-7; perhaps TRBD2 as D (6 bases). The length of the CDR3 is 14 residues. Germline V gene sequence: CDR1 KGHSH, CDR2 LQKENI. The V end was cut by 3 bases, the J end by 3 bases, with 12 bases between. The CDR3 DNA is TGTGCCAGCTCACCGGGGGACTCGGGCTACGAGCAGTACTTC. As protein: CASSPGDSGYEQYF.